Sequencing of this T cell receptor (beta chain) was carried out in a study of shared clonotypes between healthy human individuals. Study as a whole: Aged between 18 and 49, the donors were two women and a few men.

Study results and limitations: In the sorted subsets, rarefaction showed sequencing was incomplete despite large depth.

A CD45RA-negative memory subset and a CD45RA+ naive subset were separated from the CD4+ cells. The DNA input per sorted-subset replicate PCR was roughly 0.2 ug, corresponding to roughly 30,000 T cell genomes. Assay used: immunoSEQ multiplex PCR; TCRdb lists only in-frame clones, some missing. The sample shows 1,400,000 or so clones, roughly 98.5% of them seen only once. A note on this clone: The antigen is not known.

This receptor was taken from a man aged 25 to 40 in good health. The source material was naive CD4+ T cells sorted from blood. Stated subset: CD45RA+ positively selected.

CDR3 bases: TGTGCCAGCAGTTTCTCGGCCCTAGCGGTCTACGAGCAGTACTTC. It codes for CASSFSALAVYEQYF. The chain uses TRBV27 and TRBJ2-7; 7 bases match TRBD2. With 3 bases clipped from V and 3 bases from J, the junction kept 8 bases outside the gene matches. The CDR3 is made up of 15 amino acids. In germline, CDR1 is MNHEY, CDR2 SMNVEV (reference sequence).